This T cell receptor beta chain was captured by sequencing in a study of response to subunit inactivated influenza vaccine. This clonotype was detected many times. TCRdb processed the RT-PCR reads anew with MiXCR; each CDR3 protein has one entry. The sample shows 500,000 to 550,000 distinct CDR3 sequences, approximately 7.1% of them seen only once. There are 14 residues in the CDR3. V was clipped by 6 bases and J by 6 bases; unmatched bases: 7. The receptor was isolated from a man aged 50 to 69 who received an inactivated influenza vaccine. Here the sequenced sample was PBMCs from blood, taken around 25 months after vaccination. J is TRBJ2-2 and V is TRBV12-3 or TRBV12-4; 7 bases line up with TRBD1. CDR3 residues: CASRPTGYAGELFF. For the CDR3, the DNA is TGTGCCAGCAGACCGACAGGGTACGCCGGGGAGCTGTTTTTT.